A selection of T cell receptor beta chains follows, all from one sample in a study of brain T cells in children with intractable seizures. Repertoires were generated with immunoSEQ multiplex PCR, while TCRdb's copy carries only in-frame clones and drops some. There are hundreds of thousands of clones in the sample; roughly 93% occur only once, and about 6% lies in the top ten. The sequences come from peripheral blood, collected about 5 months after surgery. These receptors were taken from a boy under two years old with tuberous sclerosis and intractable seizures. CDR3s include the opening cysteine and the closing phenylalanine or tryptophan. Clone size is given for some rows only: seen once, a few or many times, or a class if the clone is expanded.

v_gene	j_gene	abundance	CDR3aa
TRBV7-2	TRBJ1-2	NA	CASSLEDRSNYGYTF
TRBV19	TRBJ1-6	NA	CASSIYGTDYNSPLHF
TRBV30	TRBJ2-7	NA	CAWVWATNQGYEQYF
TRBV24-1	TRBJ1-2	NA	CATSDRRNYGYTF
TRBV18	TRBJ1-5	NA	CASSSSGGQPQHF
TRBV19	TRBJ1-4	NA	CASSPTTGPHEKLFF
TRBV6-5	TRBJ2-1	NA	CASSYRDSPFNEQFF
TRBV27	TRBJ2-2	NA	CASSPVGRNTGELFF
TRBV19	TRBJ2-7	NA	CATFGRDSDEQYF
TRBV12-3/TRBV12-4	TRBJ1-2	NA	CASSLKWDGYTF
TRBV19	TRBJ2-3	NA	CASSIYPGEADTQYF
TRBV19	TRBJ2-7	NA	CASSWSGTSSYEQYF
TRBV4-1	TRBJ1-4	NA	CASSHPGGGEKLFF
TRBV19	TRBJ2-2	NA	CASSIEFGELFF
TRBV24-1	TRBJ2-7	NA	CATSASHGDSHSYEQYF
TRBV6-5	TRBJ2-7	once	CASTQGAGNEQYF
TRBV5-1	TRBJ2-5	NA	CASSLGLPGRASVGYQETQYF
TRBV24-1	TRBJ1-2	NA	CATSDGQGGYTF
TRBV7-9	TRBJ2-1	NA	CASSQVTGVHNEQFF
TRBV19	TRBJ1-3	NA	CASSIGRQYSGNTIYF
TRBV6-5	TRBJ2-2	NA	CATRQGFLAGELFF
TRBV6-5	TRBJ2-7	once	CASRGGQHYEQYF
TRBV4-1	TRBJ2-1	once	CASSQVLAGARNNEQFF
TRBV29-1	TRBJ2-3	NA	CSVLRTGTDTQYF
TRBV15	TRBJ2-2	NA	CATSRDRGATNTGELFF
TRBV24-1	TRBJ2-1	NA	CATSATDSYNEQFF
TRBV6-5	TRBJ1-1	once	CASSYSSVVEKTEAFF
TRBV7-9	TRBJ1-2	NA	CASSLGTGNYGYTF
TRBV6-5	TRBJ1-1	few	CASREVRHTEAFF
TRBV24-1	TRBJ2-3	NA	CATSEVGMPDTQYF
TRBV7-7	TRBJ2-7	NA	CASNPHERGNYEQYF
TRBV27	TRBJ2-7	NA	CASSLSGEAYEQYF
TRBV27	TRBJ1-5	NA	CASSEGPLNSPQHF
TRBV25-1	TRBJ1-1	NA	CASSDRYTAGPNTEAFF
TRBV6-1	TRBJ2-5	once	CASSESGSRVTQYF
TRBV6-5	TRBJ2-7	few	CASSYVGTTYEQYF
TRBV30	TRBJ1-4	NA	CAWSVQGYEKLFF
TRBV4-1	TRBJ1-6	few	CASSQGLGVWNSPLHF
TRBV5-1	TRBJ2-2	NA	CASSFAPGVGETGELFF
TRBV7-2	TRBJ1-4	NA	CASTRRTGKLDFDEKLFF
TRBV5-1	TRBJ1-1	NA	CASSPYRGSNTEAFF
TRBV7-6	TRBJ1-6	NA	CASSLVPLGRAGSPLHF
TRBV5-8	TRBJ2-5	NA	CASSPPGETQYF
TRBV3-1/TRBV3-2	TRBJ2-4	NA	CASSQGLAKNIQYF
TRBV19	TRBJ1-6	NA	CATNRDPNSPLHF
TRBV19	TRBJ2-1	NA	CASSIEAGEGNEQFF
TRBV4-1	TRBJ2-3	NA	CASSQVWRYTQYF
TRBV20-1	TRBJ2-7	NA	CSARDLAVQYF
TRBV4-2	TRBJ1-3	once	CASSPLGRETRSGNTIYF
TRBV19	TRBJ1-1	NA	CASSSFLRVAMNTEAFF
TRBV5-4	TRBJ2-1	NA	CASSFRGSYNEQFF
TRBV10-3	TRBJ1-1	NA	CAISESPRGGQAEAFF
TRBV6-6	TRBJ1-1	NA	CASSYVGRNTEAFF
TRBV30	TRBJ2-2	NA	CAWSRAGELFF
TRBV19	TRBJ2-1	NA	CATTDWLWGNEQFF